This T cell receptor (beta chain) was identified during a study of control samples from healthy donors and cancer patients. Data came from immunoSEQ multiplex PCR; TCRdb stores just in-frame clones and leaves some out. Of fewer than 90,000 clones listed, about 87% are singletons. V lost 0 bases and J 11 bases, leaving 8 bases between the germline ends. CDR3 length equals 12 residues. CDR1 and CDR2 from the germline V gene are LGHDT and YNNKEL (reference sequence). The origin of this receptor is a man aged 50-60 years in good health. This chain joins TRBV3-1 (or the pseudogene TRBV3-2) and TRBJ2-1; D uncertain. Sequencing was carried out using blood. Here the CDR3 reads CASSQEEAQQFF. CDR3 DNA sequence: TGTGCCAGCAGCCAAGAAGAGGCTCAGCAGTTCTTC.